The 25 T cell receptor beta chains listed next were all sequenced from one sample in a study of shared clonotypes between healthy human individuals. The protocol was immunoSEQ multiplex PCR, while the TCRdb copy is restricted to in-frame clones and leaves out a portion. The data contain fewer than 2.5 million clones, 93% of them seen just once; the ten biggest clones take up 0.35% to 0.45%. What was sequenced was naive CD4+ T cells from PBMCs. Regarding subset: CD45RA+ positively selected. Receptor source: a man younger than 35 in good health. Some clones in this sample may be carry-over from other donors' samples.

CDR3 sequence: CASTQGGTGELFF. The CDR3 DNA reads TGTGCCAGCACGCAAGGAGGGACCGGGGAGCTGTTTTTT. The chain couples TRBV9 to TRBJ2-2; D may be TRBD2 (6 bases). This CDR3 is built from 13 residues. The V end was cut by 6 bases, the J end by 5 bases, with 11 bases between. Per germline, CDR1 SGDLS and CDR2 YYNGEE.

The J gene is TRBJ2-7, the V gene TRBV5-1, with D perhaps matching TRBD2 (6 bases). Germline-derived CDR1 and CDR2 are SGHRS and YFSETQ. The CDR3 has 15 amino acids. Trimming removed 0 bases from V and 7 bases from J, with 17 bases in between. CDR3: CASSLARGKIGEQYF. CDR3 nucleotides: TGCGCCAGCAGCTTGGCGCGCGGGAAAATTGGGGAGCAGTACTTC.

The rearrangement uses TRBV28 and TRBJ2-3; tentative D call: TRBD2 (7 bases). Trimming pared 7 bases from V and 5 bases from J, leaving 16 bases between. Germline V gene sequence: CDR1 MDHEN, CDR2 SYDVKM. CDR3 length: 14 amino acids. The CDR3 here is CASTWGGPGDTQYF. The CDR3 DNA sequence: TGTGCCAGCACCTGGGGGGGGCCGGGAGATACGCAGTATTTT.

The chain links TRBV10-3 to TRBJ2-7; 8 bases map to TRBD1. The CDR3 length is 14 residues. Germline V gives CDR1 ENHRY, CDR2 SYGVKD. Trimming removed 3 bases from V and 5 bases from J; junction bases left unmatched: 6. CDR3 DNA sequence: TGTGCCATCAGTGATCGGCAGGGGGCGGACGAGCAGTACTTC. It encodes CAISDRQGADEQYF.

The chain couples TRBV28 to TRBJ2-7; D may be TRBD1 (6 bases). CDR3 length equals 13 residues. With 6 bases removed from V and 6 bases from J, the gap between germline ends came to 15 bases. The V gene's germline CDR1 is MDHEN and CDR2 SYDVKM. In nucleotides, the CDR3 is TGTGCCAGCAGAACCTTGGGGGCGGTCGAGCAGTACTTC. Translation gives CASRTLGAVEQYF.

In the case of this clone: The same CDR3 arises from other DNA sequences in this sample as well. This chain links TRBV15 with TRBJ1-5; D is possibly TRBD1 (6 bases). This CDR3 has 13 residues. Germline CDR1 is LNHNV and CDR2 is YYDKDF (reference sequence). V was clipped by 1 base and J by 5 bases, with 6 bases between them. CDR3 amino acids: CATSRAGDQPQHF. CDR3 coding DNA: TGTGCCACCAGCAGAGCAGGGGATCAGCCCCAGCATTTT.

In its sample, this clone was seen once. The sample holds other DNA sequences that translate to the same CDR3. This chain uses TRBV7-3 with TRBJ2-5; 7 positions match TRBD2. This CDR3 spans 13 amino acids. J was trimmed by 1 base and V by 5 bases; bases with no gene match: 1. The V gene's germline CDR1 is SGHTA and CDR2 FQGTGA. The CDR3 nucleotides read TGTGCCAGCAGCCGCGGGAGCCAAGAGACCCAGTACTTC. It yields the protein CASSRGSQETQYF. The complete variable domain, with remaining parts taken from reference TRBV7-3 and TRBJ2-5, reads GAGVSQTPSNKVTEKGKYVELRCDPISGHTALYWYRQSLGQGPEFLIYFQGTGAADDSGLPNDRFFAVRPEGSVSTLKIQRTERGDSAVYLCASSRGSQETQYFGPGTRLLVL.

This chain links TRBV4-1 with TRBJ2-1; 12 bases map to TRBD2. V lost 2 bases and J lost 12; bases outside the gene matches: 2. From germline, CDR1 is MGHRA and CDR2 YSYEKL. CDR3 length equals 13 residues. The DNA of the CDR3 is TGCGCCAGCAGCCAACCTAGCGGGAGGGCGCAGTTCTTC. This sequence encodes CASSQPSGRAQFF.

J is TRBJ2-4 and V is TRBV6-6; unclear D gene. Germline loops: CDR1 MNHNY, CDR2 SVGAGI (reference sequence). The CDR3 runs 12 residues. Trimming shortened V by 4 bases and J by 3 bases, and 4 bases separated the two germline ends. The CDR3 loop reads CASSFNKNIQYF. The CDR3 DNA follows: TGTGCCAGCAGTTTTAACAAAAACATTCAGTACTTC.

The rearrangement joins TRBV5-1 to TRBJ2-7; TRBD1 agrees at 10 bases. The CDR3 loop spans 18 amino acids. Germline values: CDR1 SGHRS, CDR2 YFSETQ. The trim removed 4 bases at V and 3 bases at J, leaving 16 bases unmatched. The CDR3 DNA reads as TGCGCCAGCAGCCCAGGGACAGGGGATCGGGGGGCCCTCTACGAGCAGTACTTC. Its translation is CASSPGTGDRGALYEQYF.

The rearrangement uses TRBV4-3 and TRBJ2-1; TRBD2 aligns across 8 bases. The V gene end was trimmed by 1 base and the J gene end by 10 bases; junction bases not matched to a gene: 12. The CDR3 runs 16 residues. Germline lookup yields CDR1 LGHNA and CDR2 YSLEER. The CDR3 is CASSQGPGLVVREQFF. For the CDR3, the DNA is TGCGCCAGCAGCCAAGGTCCGGGACTAGTTGTAAGAGAGCAGTTCTTC.

The rearrangement links TRBV28 to TRBJ2-7; 8 nucleotides agree with TRBD2. The CDR3 sequence is 16 residues long. J was trimmed by 2 bases and V by 6 bases; bases with no gene match: 12. The germline CDR1 and CDR2 sequences are MDHEN and SYDVKM. The CDR3 loop is CASRGLAGPRPYEQYF. Written as DNA, the CDR3 is TGTGCCAGCAGGGGCCTAGCGGGCCCCCGGCCCTACGAGCAGTACTTC.

This clone was seen a few times. CDR3 region: CASRPGQEYYGYTF. As DNA, the CDR3 is TGTGCCAGCAGACCCGGACAGGAGTACTATGGCTACACCTTC. This chain connects TRBV6-1 to TRBJ1-2; 7 positions agree with TRBD1. Trimming cost V 6 bases and J 3 bases; bases outside gene matches: 7. The CDR3 is 14 amino acids. The germline V gene encodes CDR1 MNHNS and CDR2 SASEGT.

The rearrangement uses TRBV5-1 and TRBJ2-5; possible D gene TRBD1, 5 bases. The CDR3 is 13 residues long. Deletions cut 6 bases from V and 1 base from J, with 10 bases between. Germline V gene data show CDR1 as SGHRS and CDR2 as YFSETQ. CDR3: CASNLGAQETQYF. The CDR3, as DNA: TGCGCCAGCAATTTAGGGGCCCAAGAGACCCAGTACTTC.

A note on this clone: The sample has other DNA sequences that encode this CDR3 too. This chain links TRBV7-8 with TRBJ1-1, with D possibly being TRBD1 (5 bases). The germline V gene encodes CDR1 SGHVS and CDR2 FQNEAQ. The CDR3 extends over 13 amino acids. Trimming shortened V by 5 bases and J by 4 bases, and 11 bases separated the two germline ends. In DNA, the CDR3 is TGTGCCAGCAGCCCTGGGGGGGGCACTGAAGCTTTCTTT. This sequence encodes CASSPGGGTEAFF.

The J gene is TRBJ2-6, the V gene TRBV7-8; D unresolved. The CDR3 runs 14 residues. V lost 5 bases, J lost 2 bases, and 7 bases lay in between. The germline CDR1 and CDR2 sequences are SGHVS and FQNEAQ. CDR3 sequence (DNA): TGTGCCAGCAGCACGGTGACTGGGGCCAACGTCCTGACTTTC. It codes for CASSTVTGANVLTF.

The V call is TRBV25-1, the J call TRBJ2-5; 7 bases line up with TRBD1. Germline-derived CDR1 and CDR2 are MGHDK and SYGVNS. The junction had 6 bases not matched to a gene; V was cut back by 3 bases and J by 5 bases. CDR3 length equals 14 residues. The CDR3 region is CASSDRQGRETQYF. In nucleotides, the CDR3 is TGTGCCAGCAGTGACAGACAGGGCCGGGAGACCCAGTACTTC.

This rearrangement joins TRBV5-1 to TRBJ2-6, with a weak D call TRBD1 (5 bases). Germline-derived CDR1 and CDR2 are SGHRS and YFSETQ. V was shortened by 0 bases and J by 0 bases, with 13 bases between the two germline ends. The CDR3 is made up of 18 amino acids. CDR3 DNA: TGCGCCAGCAGCTTGGGCGGCAGGGAACTCTCTGGGGCCAACGTCCTGACTTTC. Amino acid sequence: CASSLGGRELSGANVLTF. The whole variable domain, filled in from reference TRBV5-1 and TRBJ2-6, reads KAGVTQTPRYLIKTRGQQVTLSCSPISGHRSVSWYQQTPGQGLQFLFEYFSETQRNKGNFPGRFSGRQFSNSRSEMNVSTLELGDSALYLCASSLGGRELSGANVLTFGAGSRLTVL.

V is TRBV27 and J is TRBJ1-2, with D hard to call. The ends were cut back, 2 bases at V and 8 bases at J, with 15 bases in the middle. The CDR3 extends over 14 amino acids. Germline loops: CDR1 MNHEY, CDR2 SMNVEV (reference sequence). This CDR3 reads CASSLSKGLMGYTF. The CDR3 DNA is TGTGCCAGCAGTTTAAGTAAGGGTTTGATGGGCTACACCTTC.

This clone appeared a single time. V is TRBV5-1 and J is TRBJ1-1, with no clear D. Trimming took off 0 bases at V and 1 base at J, with 10 bases between the two ends. Per germline, CDR1 SGHRS and CDR2 YFSETQ. The CDR3 has 15 residues. CDR3 sequence (DNA): TGCGCCAGCAGCTTGGAACACCTTGGGAACACTGAAGCTTTCTTT. Its translation: CASSLEHLGNTEAFF.

This clone was picked up a small number of times. The CDR3 DNA reads TGTGCCAGCAGTAGGGACATTGGGAATCAGCCCCAGCATTTT. It codes for CASSRDIGNQPQHF. The chain carries TRBV28 and TRBJ1-5, with a weak D call TRBD1 (6 bases). CDR3 length: 14 residues. Trimming cost V 5 bases and J 4 bases, with 12 bases left between them. The V gene's germline CDR1 is MDHEN and CDR2 SYDVKM.

The gene calls are TRBV18 and TRBJ2-1; 8 bases map to TRBD1. The CDR3 covers 15 residues. Germline CDR1 is KGHSH and CDR2 is LQKENI. V lost 4 bases and J lost 2; bases outside the gene matches: 4. The chain's CDR3 is CASSLLQGAYNEQFF. The CDR3, as DNA: TGTGCCAGCTCACTCTTACAGGGGGCCTACAATGAGCAGTTCTTC.

CDR3 region: CASSLTRTGGTDTQYF. DNA for the CDR3: TGTGCCAGCAGTTTAACACGGACAGGGGGCACAGATACGCAGTATTTT. The chain links TRBV28 to TRBJ2-3; 9 bases agree with TRBD1. J gave up 1 base and V 2 bases, and 4 bases lay outside the gene matches. The length of the CDR3 is 16 residues. Germline loops: CDR1 MDHEN, CDR2 SYDVKM.

This clone appeared a single time. The chain couples TRBV5-1 to TRBJ2-1; 11 bases are shared with TRBD2. Trimming at V came to 0 bases and at J to 3 bases, leaving 2 bases not matched to a gene. CDR3 size: 16 residues. Germline CDR1 is SGHRS and CDR2 is YFSETQ. This chain's CDR3 is CASSLETSGIYNEQFF. DNA of the CDR3: TGCGCCAGCAGCTTGGAGACTAGCGGGATCTACAATGAGCAGTTCTTC. The full variable domain, rest sourced from reference TRBV5-1 and TRBJ2-1, is KAGVTQTPRYLIKTRGQQVTLSCSPISGHRSVSWYQQTPGQGLQFLFEYFSETQRNKGNFPGRFSGRQFSNSRSEMNVSTLELGDSALYLCASSLETSGIYNEQFFGPGTRLTVL.

The chain recombines TRBV28 with TRBJ2-3; 8 positions agree with TRBD2. The CDR3 consists of 15 residues. Germline assignment: CDR1 MDHEN and CDR2 SYDVKM. V dropped 4 bases and J dropped 3; count of bases not matched to a gene: 6. DNA of the CDR3: TGTGCCAGCAGTTCCCTTGGACTAGCTACAGATACGCAGTATTTT. Protein: CASSSLGLATDTQYF.